The TCR beta chain under discussion was sequenced for a study of human T cells and chemical hapten exposure. About the study: The variation in per-sample TCR yields arose mainly from small differences in pooled library volumes.

Germline CDR1 and CDR2: SGHRS and YFSETQ. This CDR3 has 14 amino acids. V was cut by 4 bases and J by 4 bases, with 14 bases left in between. TCRdb passed the RACE reads through MiXCR, listing each CDR3 protein once. The sample lists about 270,000 distinct CDR3 sequences; roughly 7.7% were seen once. Documented time point: pre-sensitization, week 0. Treatment reported: therapeutic diphenylcyclopropenone sensitization with weekly scalp DPC. This clonotype was seen a handful of times. What it binds is unknown. Study observations and caveats: High-frequency TCRs, those above 1 in 1000, stayed the same after DPC sensitization. The immune response of these alopecia patients might not match healthy individuals'. Against controls, expanded TCRs gave rise to significantly more large CDR3 similarity clusters.

The chain couples TRBV5-1 to TRBJ1-2, with D perhaps matching TRBD1 (6 bases). The sequencing used whole blood, collected in connection with sensitization to the hapten diphenylcyclopropenone (DPC). The receptor comes from a man aged 18 to 29 with alopecia areata. Some clones in this sample may be carry-over from other donors' samples. The CDR3: CASSPQTGPYGYTF. The CDR3 DNA sequence: TGCGCCAGCAGCCCCCAGACAGGACCCTATGGCTACACCTTC.